This TCR beta chain was retrieved from a study of T-cell memory formation after mild COVID-19. Study results and limitations: CD4+ contracting clones were mainly CM and EM; CD8+ ones, EMRA. A second wave expanding day 15 to 37 was CD4+-biased; contracting clones were balanced. Detection of some responders pre-infection suggested pre-existing cross-reactive memory T cells participated. Whether day 37 second-wave clones are SARS-CoV-2-specific was not confirmed.

This clonotype showed up just a few times. The antigen remains undetermined. MiXCR was run by TCRdb on the 5' RACE reads, yielding one entry per CDR3 protein. The data show 300,000 to 400,000 distinct CDR3 sequences, around 20% seen once. From germline, CDR1 is SGHAT and CDR2 FQNNGV. CDR3 size: 14 residues. V was pared by 1 base and J by 8 bases, with 12 bases between. Sequences were obtained from PBMCs or a T cell subset sorted from them (not recorded which). This TCR came from an adult woman who had mild COVID-19 (a few samples of this study predate the infection). Cell type and time point are not known. The gene calls are TRBV11-2 and TRBJ2-1, with D possibly TRBD2 on 6 matching bases. CDR3 sequence reads: CASSLVSPGDEQFF. CDR3 DNA: TGTGCCAGCAGCTTAGTTTCTCCGGGGGATGAGCAGTTCTTC.